This T cell receptor beta chain was sequenced in a study of cytomegalovirus exposure and HLA in healthy donors. A multiplex PCR was run with 60 Vbeta primers and 13 Jbeta primers. Some clones are missing from TCRdb's copy, which holds only in-frame ones; the method was immunoSEQ multiplex PCR. The profile shows 65,000 to 75,000 clones, around 78% of them singletons. Although they were nominally healthy when sampled, donors likely had unrecorded immune exposures. Notes on this clone: The antigen is undetermined.

V dropped 7 bases and J dropped 5 bases, with 12 bases sitting between them. CDR1 and CDR2 (germline): SGHRS, YFSETQ. This CDR3 contains 12 residues. Notes on the study in general: A later analysis showed TCR association rates differing by HLA locus, peaking at DRB1 and lowest at HLA-C. Judged likely to be a sequencing artifact was a cluster of highly shared sequence variants.

The sample taken for sequencing was PBMCs. This rearrangement joins TRBV5-1 to TRBJ2-5; no clear D. This clonotype was obtained from a man in his forties or fifties in good health and CMV-seronegative. This CDR3 reads CASRLRLETQYF. DNA for the CDR3: TGCGCCAGCCGCCTTCGGTTGGAGACCCAGTACTTC. Using reference TRBV5-1 and TRBJ2-5 for the parts outside the CDR3, the full variable domain is KAGVTQTPRYLIKTRGQQVTLSCSPISGHRSVSWYQQTPGQGLQFLFEYFSETQRNKGNFPGRFSGRQFSNSRSEMNVSTLELGDSALYLCASRLRLETQYFGPGTRLLVL.